A selection of T cell receptor beta chains follows, all from one sample in a study of blood T cell repertoires in COVID-19. TCRdb keeps only in-frame clones here, not all; method: immunoSEQ multiplex PCR. The table includes 250,000 or so clones, approximately 89% detected once. The sequenced sample consisted of PBMCs or T cells enriched from blood (not recorded which). Source of these receptors: a man between 40 and 49 years old who had been exposed to COVID-19. The CDR3 runs from the conserved cysteine through the conserved F or W. D genes are given only for firm matches. Size tells how often a clone was seen (once, few, many) or the class of an expanded clone, and some rows leave it out.

V gene	J gene	D gene	clone size	CDR3 protein	CDR3 DNA
TRBV19	TRBJ1-6	TRBD1	.	CASSALTGVNSPLHF	TGTGCCAGTAGTGCCTTGACAGGGGTGAATTCACCCCTCCACTTT
TRBV4-3	TRBJ2-1	.	.	CASSHRRNRVMSYNEQFF	TGCGCCAGCAGCCACAGAAGAAACAGGGTTATGTCCTACAATGAGCAGTTCTTC
TRBV6-5	TRBJ1-2	.	.	CASSYEQGTYGYTF	TGTGCCAGCAGTTACGAGCAGGGGACCTATGGCTACACCTTC
TRBV7-3	TRBJ2-7	TRBD1	.	CASSLGQGIHEQYF	TGTGCCAGCAGCTTAGGACAGGGCATCCACGAGCAGTACTTC
TRBV6-1	TRBJ2-5	.	few	CASSELRQETQYF	TGTGCCAGCAGTGAGTTGCGGCAAGAGACCCAGTACTTC
TRBV5-1	TRBJ1-2	TRBD1	.	CASSLKTGGVGQNTF	TGCGCCAGCAGCTTAAAAACAGGGGGCGTGGGCCAAAACACCTTC
TRBV5-1	TRBJ2-7	.	.	CASSSTGSYEQYF	TGCGCCAGCAGCTCCACAGGGTCCTACGAGCAGTACTTC
TRBV19	TRBJ1-3	.	.	CASSSNSGNTIYF	TGTGCCAGTAGTAGTAACTCTGGAAACACCATATATTTT
TRBV6-5	TRBJ2-2	TRBD2	.	CASRRDYAEAGELFF	TGTGCCAGCAGGCGGGACTATGCCGAGGCCGGGGAGCTGTTTTTT
TRBV9	TRBJ1-5	.	.	CASSITDSNQPQHF	TGTGCCAGCAGCATTACAGATAGCAATCAGCCCCAGCATTTT
TRBV5-1	TRBJ2-2	TRBD2	.	CASSFDGTSGGTGELFF	TGCGCCAGCAGCTTCGACGGGACTAGCGGAGGGACCGGGGAGCTGTTTTTT
TRBV28	TRBJ1-2	.	.	CASRPGQAGYGYTF	TGTGCCAGCAGACCCGGGCAGGCGGGATATGGCTACACCTTC
TRBV30	TRBJ1-1	.	.	CAWSGGQRNTEAFF	TGTGCCTGGAGTGGCGGACAGAGGAACACTGAAGCTTTCTTT
TRBV5-1	TRBJ1-1	.	.	CASSIRDLNTEAFF	TGCGCCAGCAGCATCCGGGACTTGAACACTGAAGCTTTCTTT
TRBV5-4	TRBJ1-3	TRBD1	.	CASSDRDGNTIYF	TGTGCCAGCAGCGACAGGGATGGAAACACCATATATTTT
TRBV7-3	TRBJ1-1	.	.	CASSLEGNTEAFF	TGTGCCAGCAGCTTAGAGGGGAACACTGAAGCTTTCTTT
TRBV5-1	TRBJ2-1	TRBD2	.	CASSFGGLAVYNEQFF	TGCGCCAGCAGCTTTGGGGGACTAGCGGTATACAATGAGCAGTTCTTC
TRBV4-1	TRBJ2-2	TRBD1	few	CASSQDNRGRPTGELFF	TGCGCCAGCAGCCAAGATAACAGGGGGCGTCCCACCGGGGAGCTGTTTTTT
TRBV7-6	TRBJ2-1	TRBD2	.	CASSLIGTSGSYNEQFF	TGTGCCAGCAGCTTAATTGGGACTAGCGGGTCCTACAATGAGCAGTTCTTC
TRBV4-2	TRBJ2-3	TRBD2	.	CASSPATSGSPDTQYF	TGTGCCAGCAGCCCCGCAACTAGCGGGAGCCCAGATACGCAGTATTTT
TRBV9	TRBJ2-1	.	.	CASSVVEYNEQFF	TGTGCCAGCAGCGTAGTGGAGTACAATGAGCAGTTCTTC
TRBV11-2	TRBJ1-2	.	.	CASSSVRGMRGYGYTF	TGTGCCAGCAGCTCCGTACGGGGGATGAGAGGCTATGGCTACACCTTC
TRBV9	TRBJ2-5	.	.	CASSPESWMGGTLQETQYF	TGTGCCAGCAGCCCGGAATCGTGGATGGGCGGGACTCTCCAAGAGACCCAGTACTTC
TRBV14	TRBJ2-2	TRBD2	.	CASSGGTSPPGELFF	TGTGCCAGCAGTGGGGGGACTAGCCCTCCTGGGGAGCTGTTTTTT
TRBV19	TRBJ1-5	.	.	CASSIARQGNQPQHF	TGTGCCAGTAGTATAGCAAGACAGGGCAATCAGCCCCAGCATTTT
TRBV6-5	TRBJ2-3	TRBD2	.	CASSYGGLAANTQYF	TGTGCCAGCAGTTACGGAGGGCTAGCGGCCAATACGCAGTATTTT
TRBV6-1	TRBJ1-1	.	.	CASSELPLNTEAFF	TGTGCCAGCAGTGAACTACCTCTGAACACTGAAGCTTTCTTT
TRBV2	TRBJ1-2	TRBD1	.	CASSRDRGRDGYTF	TGTGCCAGCAGCCGGGACAGGGGGCGCGATGGCTACACCTTC
TRBV20-1	TRBJ1-1	.	.	CSADGREEAFF	TGCAGTGCCGATGGGCGGGAGGAAGCTTTCTTT
TRBV2	TRBJ1-1	TRBD1	.	CASSRGTGSTEAFF	TGTGCCAGCAGTCGAGGGACAGGGAGCACTGAAGCTTTCTTT
TRBV11-1	TRBJ2-5	TRBD1	.	CASSLMGQGIETQYF	TGTGCCAGCAGCTTGATGGGACAGGGCATAGAGACCCAGTACTTC
TRBV19	TRBJ1-5	.	.	CASSPAGNQPQHF	TGTGCCAGTAGTCCCGCCGGGAATCAGCCCCAGCATTTT
TRBV2	TRBJ1-6	.	.	CASRGRTGVSPLHF	TGTGCCAGCAGGGGGAGGACGGGGGTTTCACCCCTCCACTTT
TRBV5-1	TRBJ1-5	TRBD1	.	CASCPGTGGNQPQHF	TGCGCCAGCTGTCCCGGGACAGGAGGCAATCAGCCCCAGCATTTT
TRBV2	TRBJ1-5	TRBD1	.	CASTGTGGRQPQHF	TGTGCCAGCACAGGGACAGGGGGTCGGCAGCCCCAGCATTTT
TRBV7-2	TRBJ2-1	.	.	CASSLGGGQGPEQFF	TGTGCCAGCAGCTTAGGGGGCGGCCAGGGGCCTGAGCAGTTCTTC
TRBV5-1	TRBJ2-1	TRBD2	.	CASSSAPGLAEATYNEQFF	TGCGCCAGCAGCTCTGCCCCGGGACTAGCGGAGGCGACCTACAATGAGCAGTTCTTC
TRBV7-9	TRBJ2-1	TRBD2	.	CASRPTAGENNEQFF	TGTGCCAGCAGGCCCACAGCGGGAGAAAACAATGAGCAGTTCTTC
TRBV30	TRBJ1-2	.	.	CAWRGQGTLFNYGYTF	TGTGCCTGGAGGGGGCAGGGAACCCTTTTTAACTATGGCTACACCTTC
TRBV5-6	TRBJ1-5	.	.	CASTYFNRFDQPQHF	TGTGCCAGCACCTATTTCAACAGGTTCGATCAGCCCCAGCATTTT
TRBV24-1	TRBJ2-3	.	.	CATSDFGEAFGTDTQYF	TGTGCCACCAGTGATTTCGGGGAGGCCTTTGGCACAGATACGCAGTATTTT
TRBV28	TRBJ1-6	TRBD1	.	CASRTGGNSPLHF	TGTGCCAGCCGGACAGGGGGAAATTCACCCCTCCACTTT
TRBV10-3	TRBJ1-4	.	.	CAIAAGREKLFF	TGTGCCATCGCGGCAGGGCGTGAAAAACTGTTTTTT
TRBV4-1	TRBJ1-4	.	.	CASSQGTGPTNEKLFF	TGCGCCAGCAGCCAAGGCACAGGCCCAACTAATGAAAAACTGTTTTTT
TRBV7-2	TRBJ2-3	TRBD2	.	CAILAGGPGTDTQYF	TGTGCCATCCTAGCGGGAGGGCCTGGGACAGATACGCAGTATTTT
TRBV30	TRBJ1-2	TRBD1	.	CAWRRDSNGYTF	TGTGCCTGGCGCCGGGACAGTAATGGCTACACCTTC
TRBV27	TRBJ2-6	.	once	CASSPVAPLTGANVLTF	TGTGCCAGCAGTCCTGTGGCCCCTTTAACTGGGGCCAACGTCCTGACTTTC
TRBV7-3	TRBJ1-1	.	.	CASSAGSLNTEAFF	TGTGCCAGCAGTGCAGGATCCTTGAACACTGAAGCTTTCTTT
TRBV10-2	TRBJ2-2	.	.	CASRSPGQSNTGELFF	TGCGCCAGCAGATCACCGGGACAATCGAACACCGGGGAGCTGTTTTTT
TRBV25-1	TRBJ2-1	.	.	CASSPAGPYNEQFF	TGTGCCAGCAGTCCTGCGGGCCCCTACAATGAGCAGTTCTTC
TRBV6-5	TRBJ2-2	TRBD2	.	CASSYSIRGDTGELFF	TGTGCCAGCAGTTATTCGATTCGGGGGGACACCGGGGAGCTGTTTTTT
TRBV12-3/TRBV12-4	TRBJ2-7	.	.	CASRAGSSYEQYF	TGTGCCAGCAGAGCCGGGTCCTCCTACGAGCAGTACTTC
TRBV25-1	TRBJ2-5	.	.	CASSPQRYRTQETQYF	TGTGCCAGCAGTCCCCAACGGTACAGGACCCAAGAGACCCAGTACTTC
TRBV6-5	TRBJ1-4	TRBD1	.	CASSLNRGEKLFF	TGTGCCAGCAGCCTCAACAGGGGCGAAAAACTGTTTTTT
TRBV27	TRBJ2-5	TRBD2	.	CASSPTILAGGRETQYF	TGTGCCAGCAGTCCTACGATACTAGCGGGAGGGCGTGAGACCCAGTACTTC
TRBV5-6	TRBJ1-1	.	.	CASSLVYRNTEAFF	TGTGCCAGCAGCTTGGTTTACAGGAACACTGAAGCTTTCTTT
TRBV19	TRBJ2-1	.	.	CATRQYNEQFF	TGTGCCACCCGACAGTACAATGAGCAGTTCTTC
TRBV28	TRBJ2-1	.	.	CASKRVGAYNEQFF	TGTGCCAGCAAGAGGGTGGGCGCCTACAATGAGCAGTTCTTC
TRBV2	TRBJ2-3	.	.	CASSDRGRTDTQYF	TGTGCCAGCAGTGACAGGGGACGCACAGATACGCAGTATTTT
TRBV15	TRBJ2-6	.	.	CATSSRDKYSSGANVLTF	TGTGCCACCAGCAGTAGGGACAAGTATTCCTCTGGGGCCAACGTCCTGACTTTC